The rows below give T cell receptor beta chains drawn from one sample of a study of T cell responses to AZD1222 COVID-19 vaccine. The protocol was immunoSEQ multiplex PCR, while the TCRdb copy is restricted to in-frame clones and leaves out a portion. The data show approximately 110,000 clones, about 92% seen once. The material was peripheral blood, obtained 28 days after the second AZD1222 dose. The receptors were gathered from an adult who received the AZD1222 COVID-19 vaccine. Both conserved end residues are part of each CDR3. D genes are given only for firm matches. The size field is filled for only some rows; it gives once, few, many or a size class.

abundance: -; v_gene: TRBV12-2; d_gene: -; j_gene: TRBJ2-2; CDR3aa: CASRFGGPGELFF; CDR3nt: TGTGCAAGTCGCTTTGGGGGCCCCGGGGAGCTGTTTTTT
abundance: -; v_gene: TRBV19; d_gene: -; j_gene: TRBJ2-1; CDR3aa: CASSEGRGSYNEQFF; CDR3nt: TGTGCCAGTAGTGAAGGGCGGGGCTCCTACAATGAGCAGTTCTTC
abundance: -; v_gene: TRBV6-5; d_gene: -; j_gene: TRBJ1-4; CDR3aa: CASTPLEGQNEKLFF; CDR3nt: TGTGCCAGCACCCCCTTGGAGGGGCAGAATGAAAAACTGTTTTTT
abundance: -; v_gene: TRBV4-1; d_gene: -; j_gene: TRBJ1-2; CDR3aa: CASSQVEDSYGYTF; CDR3nt: TGCGCCAGCAGCCAAGTCGAGGACAGCTATGGCTACACCTTC
abundance: -; v_gene: TRBV6-2/TRBV6-3; d_gene: -; j_gene: TRBJ2-5; CDR3aa: CASSYATSSQETQYF; CDR3nt: TGTGCCAGCAGTTACGCCACTAGCTCCCAAGAGACCCAGTACTTC
abundance: -; v_gene: TRBV5-1; d_gene: -; j_gene: TRBJ1-4; CDR3aa: CASSSITNRVSGEKLFF; CDR3nt: TGCGCCAGCAGCTCGATAACTAACAGGGTATCAGGTGAAAAACTGTTTTTT
abundance: -; v_gene: TRBV7-9; d_gene: -; j_gene: TRBJ1-5; CDR3aa: CASSLNSGLGNQPQHF; CDR3nt: TGTGCCAGCAGCTTAAATAGCGGGCTGGGCAATCAGCCCCAGCATTTT
abundance: -; v_gene: TRBV7-9; d_gene: -; j_gene: TRBJ1-4; CDR3aa: CASSLLQGEEKLFF; CDR3nt: TGTGCCAGCAGCTTACTGCAGGGAGAAGAAAAACTGTTTTTT
abundance: many; v_gene: TRBV6-5; d_gene: -; j_gene: TRBJ1-2; CDR3aa: CASRRANYGYTF; CDR3nt: TGTGCCAGCAGAAGGGCTAACTATGGCTACACCTTC
abundance: -; v_gene: TRBV6-5; d_gene: -; j_gene: TRBJ2-7; CDR3aa: CASGRMGVYEQYF; CDR3nt: TGTGCCAGCGGACGAATGGGGGTCTACGAGCAGTACTTC
abundance: -; v_gene: TRBV11-2; d_gene: TRBD2; j_gene: TRBJ2-1; CDR3aa: CASSLGLAFYNEQFF; CDR3nt: TGTGCCAGCAGCTTGGGACTAGCGTTCTACAATGAGCAGTTCTTC
abundance: once; v_gene: TRBV3-1/TRBV3-2; d_gene: TRBD1; j_gene: TRBJ1-1; CDR3aa: CASSHLGGSVNTEAFF; CDR3nt: TGTGCCAGCAGCCACTTAGGGGGCAGTGTGAACACTGAAGCTTTCTTT
abundance: -; v_gene: TRBV24-1; d_gene: -; j_gene: TRBJ2-5; CDR3aa: CATRAEGSGETQYF; CDR3nt: TGTGCCACCCGAGCGGAGGGGAGTGGGGAGACCCAGTACTTC
abundance: -; v_gene: TRBV25-1; d_gene: -; j_gene: TRBJ2-5; CDR3aa: CASTKTGGSQETQYF; CDR3nt: TGTGCCAGCACCAAAACCGGCGGCAGCCAAGAGACCCAGTACTTC
abundance: -; v_gene: TRBV5-6; d_gene: TRBD1; j_gene: TRBJ1-1; CDR3aa: CASSLQGALNTEAFF; CDR3nt: TGTGCCAGCAGCTTACAGGGGGCTCTGAACACTGAAGCTTTCTTT
abundance: -; v_gene: TRBV6-5; d_gene: TRBD1; j_gene: TRBJ1-2; CDR3aa: CASSLPDRGKYGYTF; CDR3nt: TGTGCCAGCAGTCTTCCTGACAGGGGGAAATATGGCTACACCTTC
abundance: -; v_gene: TRBV4-1; d_gene: -; j_gene: TRBJ1-1; CDR3aa: CASSQAQGNTEAFF; CDR3nt: TGCGCCAGCAGCCAAGCCCAGGGGAACACTGAAGCTTTCTTT
abundance: -; v_gene: TRBV28; d_gene: -; j_gene: TRBJ2-7; CDR3aa: CASSPGQEQYF; CDR3nt: TGTGCCAGCAGTCCAGGACAGGAGCAGTACTTC
abundance: -; v_gene: TRBV10-3; d_gene: TRBD2; j_gene: TRBJ2-3; CDR3aa: CAISESGGRFKDTQYF; CDR3nt: TGTGCCATCAGTGAGTCTGGCGGGAGGTTCAAAGATACGCAGTATTTT
abundance: -; v_gene: TRBV7-7; d_gene: -; j_gene: TRBJ2-1; CDR3aa: CASSFNLRDENEQFF; CDR3nt: TGTGCTAGCAGCTTTAATTTGAGGGATGAGAATGAGCAGTTCTTC
abundance: -; v_gene: TRBV5-1; d_gene: -; j_gene: TRBJ2-3; CDR3aa: CASSFTSTYTDTQYF; CDR3nt: TGCGCCAGCAGCTTTACATCGACGTATACAGATACGCAGTATTTT
abundance: once; v_gene: TRBV28; d_gene: -; j_gene: TRBJ1-2; CDR3aa: CASSWKWETTDYGYTF; CDR3nt: TGTGCCAGCAGTTGGAAATGGGAGACGACGGACTATGGCTACACCTTC
abundance: once; v_gene: TRBV2; d_gene: -; j_gene: TRBJ2-7; CDR3aa: CASTRQGVPYEQYF; CDR3nt: TGTGCCAGCACTCGACAAGGGGTTCCCTACGAGCAGTACTTC
abundance: -; v_gene: TRBV6-5; d_gene: -; j_gene: TRBJ1-2; CDR3aa: CASRGTPTQVYGYTF; CDR3nt: TGTGCCAGCAGAGGGACCCCGACCCAAGTCTATGGCTACACCTTC
abundance: -; v_gene: TRBV5-4; d_gene: TRBD1; j_gene: TRBJ2-1; CDR3aa: CASSVGQGSYNEQFF; CDR3nt: TGTGCCAGCAGCGTGGGACAGGGATCCTACAATGAGCAGTTCTTC